The 5 T cell receptor beta chains below come from one sample, sequenced in a study of cytomegalovirus exposure and HLA in healthy donors. Amplification used 60 Vbeta primers and 13 Jbeta primers. Some clones are missing from TCRdb's copy, which holds only in-frame ones; the method was immunoSEQ multiplex PCR. Of approximately 150,000 clones listed, around three quarters are singletons. The sample comprised PBMCs. The receptors stem from a man between 40 and 49 years old in good health and CMV-seronegative.

The rearrangement links TRBV7-9 to TRBJ2-7; D is uncertain. Per germline, CDR1 SEHNR and CDR2 FQNEAQ (reference sequence). V was trimmed by 3 bases and J by 1 base, leaving 4 bases between them. This CDR3 spans 12 amino acids. In DNA, the CDR3 is TGTGCCAGCAGCTTCCAATCCTACGAGCAGTACTTC. Translation gives CASSFQSYEQYF.

The gene calls are TRBV25-1 and TRBJ2-5; D is uncertain. The CDR3 length is 14 residues. The germline gives CDR1 MGHDK, CDR2 SYGVNS. V shed 1 base and J shed 5 bases, with 11 bases lying between them. CDR3 residues: CASSEFTIGETQYF. DNA of the CDR3: TGTGCCAGCAGTGAATTCACTATCGGGGAGACCCAGTACTTC.

The V call is TRBV4-1, the J call TRBJ2-3; 7 bases map to TRBD2. V was clipped by 1 base and J by 5 bases; unmatched bases: 9. CDR3 size: 16 residues. Germline loops: CDR1 MGHRA, CDR2 YSYEKL. The CDR3 DNA reads as TGCGCCAGCAGCCAAGGGGGTCAGCGGGGCGAAGATACGCAGTATTTT. The encoded protein is CASSQGGQRGEDTQYF.

V usage is TRBV2 and J usage is TRBJ1-2, with TRBD1 identical over 8 bases. The CDR3 covers 15 residues. After removal of 5 bases from V and 6 bases from J, the junction contained 11 bases not matched to a gene. Per germline, CDR1 SNHLY and CDR2 FYNNEI. The DNA for the CDR3 is TGTGCCAGCAGTCCTCAGGGGGCCCTCTCGAATGGCTACACCTTC. Amino acid sequence: CASSPQGALSNGYTF.

The chain employs TRBV7-9 and TRBJ2-1; D ambiguous. CDR3 size: 11 residues. Germline assignment: CDR1 SEHNR and CDR2 FQNEAQ (reference sequence). Deletions cut 6 bases from V and 4 bases from J, with 4 bases between. Here the CDR3 reads CASSPYNEQFF. DNA of the CDR3: TGTGCCAGCAGTCCGTACAATGAGCAGTTCTTC.